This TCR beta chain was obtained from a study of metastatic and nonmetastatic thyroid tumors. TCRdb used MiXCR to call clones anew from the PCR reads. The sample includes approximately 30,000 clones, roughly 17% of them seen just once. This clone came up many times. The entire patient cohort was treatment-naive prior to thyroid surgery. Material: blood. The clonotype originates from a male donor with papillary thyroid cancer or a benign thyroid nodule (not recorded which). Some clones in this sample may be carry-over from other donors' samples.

The CDR3 region is CASSLARGFGELFF. The CDR3 nucleotides read TGTGCCAGCAGCTTAGCGCGAGGGTTCGGGGAGCTGTTTTTT. The chain combines TRBV7-2 with TRBJ2-2; perhaps TRBD2 as D (5 bases). Germline CDR1 SGHTA, CDR2 FQGNSA. V lost 0 bases and J lost 7, with 9 bases in between. There are 14 residues in the CDR3.